In this sample, the clone carrying this TCR beta chain turned up a few times. The antigen remains undetermined. The authors reverse transcribed all of the isolated RNA, so sequencing captured expressed TCRB transcripts. TCRdb keeps only in-frame clones here, not all; method: immunoSEQ multiplex PCR. The sample contains about 640,000 clones, about an eighth of which appear only once. V was clipped by 4 bases and J by 2 bases, with 9 bases between them. The CDR3 is 14 amino acids. Germline V lookup: CDR1 MNHEY, CDR2 SMNVEV (reference sequence). The data derive from a study of beta chain features in type 1 diabetes. Study-level information: Patients shared similar age, gender and cell yields with healthy donors. Broader study findings: Type 1 diabetes patients had moderately but significantly shorter TCRB CDR3s in all four CD4+ subsets.

The sequence derives from a man aged 25 to 45 with type 1 diabetes. The specimen was naive CD4+ T cells from blood. V and J are TRBV27 and TRBJ1-3; D is ambiguous. The CDR3: CASSSSLAGNTIYF. The DNA of the CDR3 is TGTGCCAGCAGTTCTTCTCTGGCTGGAAACACCATATATTTT.